This entry lists 10 T cell receptor beta chains sequenced from one sample in a study of CD8 T cells in Susac syndrome. RNA in amounts of roughly 0.45 to 1 ug was reverse transcribed with random hexamers. TCRdb itself ran the immunoSEQ multiplex PCR reads through MiXCR, one entry per CDR3 protein. The sample includes about 130,000 distinct CDR3 sequences, 80% to 85% of them seen just once. The sample comprised CD8+ T cells from PBMCs. The receptors were sampled from a human donor with multiple sclerosis.

A few counts support this clonotype. The chain joins TRBV5-1 to TRBJ2-7; 9 bases line up with TRBD2. Losses at the gene ends were 1 base for V and 1 base for J; bases not matched to a gene: 3. Germline assignment: CDR1 SGHRS and CDR2 YFSETQ. The CDR3 sequence is 15 residues long. In nucleotides, the CDR3 is TGCGCCAGCAGCTTGTCTAGCGGGGCATCCTACGAGCAGTACTTC. It specifies CASSLSSGASYEQYF.

A few counts support this clonotype. This chain links TRBV4-1 with TRBJ2-1, with 12 positions matching TRBD2. Germline V CDR1 and CDR2: MGHRA, YSYEKL. This CDR3 has 18 amino acids. Trimming cost V 1 base and J 4 bases; bases outside gene matches: 8. CDR3: CASSQASGRAYLYNEQFF. CDR3 sequence (DNA): TGCGCCAGCAGCCAAGCTAGCGGGAGGGCCTATTTATACAATGAGCAGTTCTTC.

The chain carries TRBV13 and TRBJ1-1; D is unclear. CDR3 size: 14 residues. Germline CDR1 and CDR2: PRHDT and FYEKMQ (reference sequence). Between the trimmed V and J ends, which lost 1 base and 2 bases, there was a span of 8 bases. The DNA of the CDR3 is TGTGCCAGCAGCTTAGTGGAGAGCAACACTGAAGCTTTCTTT. This gives the protein CASSLVESNTEAFF.

The chain uses TRBV6-1 and TRBJ1-2; possible D gene TRBD1, 5 bases. The germline V gene encodes CDR1 MNHNS and CDR2 SASEGT. The CDR3 is 14 residues long. Trimming cost V 7 bases and J 3 bases, with 15 bases left between them. The CDR3 nucleotides read TGTGCCAGCACTAGGGACCAATTTTACTATGGCTACACCTTC. Amino acids: CASTRDQFYYGYTF.

The chain is built from TRBV4-1 and TRBJ2-5; D is perhaps TRBD1 (5 bases). CDR1 MGHRA and CDR2 YSYEKL come from the germline V gene. Trimming took 0 bases from V and 1 from J, leaving 9 bases between them. This CDR3 contains 15 residues. As DNA, the CDR3 is TGCGCCAGCAGCCAAGAGGGGCGGCGCCAAGAGACCCAGTACTTC. Protein: CASSQEGRRQETQYF.

The V gene is TRBV9, the J gene TRBJ1-1; D is unclear. The germline V gene encodes CDR1 SGDLS and CDR2 YYNGEE. This CDR3 comprises 13 residues. V was trimmed by 0 bases and J by 3 bases, leaving 6 bases between them. The CDR3 loop is CASSVGSHTEAFF. CDR3 in DNA: TGTGCCAGCAGCGTAGGTTCTCACACTGAAGCTTTCTTT. Supplemented by reference TRBV9 and TRBJ1-1, the full variable domain reads DSGVTQTPKHLITATGQRVTLRCSPRSGDLSVYWYQQSLDQGLQFLIQYYNGEERAKGNILERFSAQQFPDLHSELNLSSLELGDSALYFCASSVGSHTEAFFGQGTRLTVV.

CDR3 sequence: CASRALAGDPYEQYF. For the CDR3, the DNA is TGTGCCAGCAGGGCCCTAGCGGGGGATCCCTACGAGCAGTACTTC. The chain links TRBV2 to TRBJ2-7; TRBD2 agrees at 10 bases. Trimming at V came to 6 bases and at J to 2 bases, leaving 7 bases not matched to a gene. There are 15 residues in the CDR3. Germline CDR1 reads SNHLY; CDR2 reads FYNNEI.

The gene calls are TRBV11-1 and TRBJ1-2, with a weak D call TRBD1 (5 bases). Germline V CDR1 and CDR2: SGHAT, FQDESV (reference sequence). The V and J ends lost 5 bases and 3 bases respectively, with 16 bases between them. CDR3 length equals 15 residues. This chain's CDR3 is CASSRFGGKDYGYTF. CDR3 nucleotides: TGTGCCAGCAGCCGTTTTGGGGGAAAGGACTATGGCTACACCTTC.

J is TRBJ2-1 and V is TRBV7-9; TRBD2 matches at 12 bases. The CDR3 covers 16 residues. V trimming: 5 bases; J trimming: 6 bases; junction bases outside the gene matches: 8. Per germline, CDR1 SEHNR and CDR2 FQNEAQ (reference sequence). This CDR3 reads CASSPITSGRLNEQFF. The CDR3 DNA sequence: TGTGCCAGCAGCCCGATTACTAGCGGGAGGCTCAATGAGCAGTTCTTC.

CDR3 amino acids: CASSFPLGTAQDYEQYF. The CDR3 DNA reads as TGTGCCAGCAGCTTCCCACTCGGGACAGCCCAAGACTACGAGCAGTACTTC. J is TRBJ2-7 and V is TRBV11-2; 7 nucleotides match TRBD1. After removal of 3 bases from V and 3 bases from J, the junction contained 14 bases not matched to a gene. CDR3 length: 17 residues. Looked up from germline, CDR1 is SGHAT and CDR2 is FQNNGV.